This is a list of T cell receptor beta chains from one sample in a study of blood T cells in healthy people across ages. In TCRdb, the 5' RACE reads were re-called with MiXCR into one record per CDR3 protein. In the table there are over 950,000 distinct CDR3 sequences, 35% to 40% of which are singletons. The sequencing sample was made of blood. The receptors originated from a man aged 18-30 years in good health. Each CDR3 is given with its conserved first and last residue. D genes are given only for firm matches. Where a row states a size, it is once, few, many or the class of an expanded clone; other rows omit it.

>NA|TRBJ1-4|TRBV5-1|NA
TGCGCCAGCAGCGTGGACAGTAACTTAGAAAAACTGTTTTTT
CASSVDSNLEKLFF
>NA|TRBJ1-2|TRBV4-1|NA
TGCGCCAGCAGCCATATACCGGACAGATGGAGGGACTATGGCTACACCTTC
CASSHIPDRWRDYGYTF
>NA|TRBJ2-5|TRBV4-1|NA
TGCGCCAGCAGCCATAACAGGGACTATAGTTACGGGCAGTACTTC
CASSHNRDYSYGQYF
>TRBD1|TRBJ1-5|TRBV5-1|NA
TGCGCCAGCCGCCTGGGGACAGGGGAGAGAGGTCAGCCCCAGCATTTT
CASRLGTGERGQPQHF
>NA|TRBJ1-6|TRBV20-1|NA
TGCAGTGCTAGAGATTTCATGGGACAACAGAATTCACCCCTCCACTTT
CSARDFMGQQNSPLHF
>NA|TRBJ1-1|TRBV6-6|few
TGTGCCAGCAGTTACTCTACGGTTCCTATGAACACTGAAGCTTTCTTT
CASSYSTVPMNTEAFF
>TRBD1|TRBJ1-2|TRBV7-8|few
TGTGCCAGCAGCGATAAAGTCCCAGGGGGCCTTGACTATGGCTACACCTTC
CASSDKVPGGLDYGYTF
>TRBD2|TRBJ2-5|TRBV27|many
TGTGCCAGCAGTTCAACCGGACTAGCGGGGGGTACAGAGACCCAGTACTTC
CASSSTGLAGGTETQYF
>NA|TRBJ1-2|TRBV3-1|many
TGTGCCAGCAGCCAAGAGGGTTATGGCTACACCTTC
CASSQEGYGYTF
>NA|TRBJ1-6|TRBV5-1|NA
TGCGCCAGCAGCTTGGGGCCAGCCAATTCACCCCTCCACTTT
CASSLGPANSPLHF
>NA|TRBJ1-4|TRBV4-3|few
TGCGCCAGCAGCCAAGATTGGGGGCAGGATGAAAAACTGTTTTTT
CASSQDWGQDEKLFF
>NA|TRBJ1-2|TRBV7-2|many
TGTGCCAGCAGCTTAAATGTAGGGAACTATGGCTACACCTTC
CASSLNVGNYGYTF
>NA|TRBJ1-2|TRBV19|NA
TGTGCCAGTAGTACCCGGACCCTTCGGGCTAACTATGGCTACACCTTC
CASSTRTLRANYGYTF
>NA|TRBJ2-7|TRBV7-9|NA
TGTGCCAGCAGCTTTAAAGGGGAGCCGACAGGCCTTACCTACGAGCAGTACTTC
CASSFKGEPTGLTYEQYF
>TRBD1|TRBJ2-3|TRBV20-1|NA
TGCAGTGCTGACGGGGCCGACAGGGACACAGATACGCAGTATTTT
CSADGADRDTDTQYF
>TRBD2|TRBJ2-1|TRBV6-2/TRBV6-3|NA
TGTGCCAGCAGCTCCCCGGGACTAAAAGATGAGCAGTTCTTC
CASSSPGLKDEQFF
>NA|TRBJ1-2|TRBV6-5|many
TGTGCCAGCAGTTACTCTGGGCAGGGAAGCTATGGCTACACCTTC
CASSYSGQGSYGYTF
>NA|TRBJ2-5|TRBV12-3/TRBV12-4|few
TGTGCCAGCAGTTTGAACAGTTTCCAAGAGACCCAGTACTTC
CASSLNSFQETQYF
>NA|TRBJ1-1|TRBV21-1|NA
TGTGCCAGCAACCCAGCTCCGGGCCTAGTATCCGAAGCTTTCTTT
CASNPAPGLVSEAFF
>TRBD2|TRBJ2-2|TRBV2|NA
TGTGCCAGCACCGCCCGCGGCGCTAGCGGGGAGTTTTTCACCGGGGAGCTGTTTTTT
CASTARGASGEFFTGELFF
>TRBD2|TRBJ2-1|TRBV27|few
TGTGCCAGCAGTTTCCGAGCGGGGGGGGACAATGAGCAGTTCTTC
CASSFRAGGDNEQFF
>NA|TRBJ2-1|TRBV9|NA
TGTGCCAGCAGCGTCAACATAGACGGTGAGCAGTTCTTC
CASSVNIDGEQFF
>NA|TRBJ2-1|TRBV27|few
TGTGCCAGCAGCCCCCGAGAGCGGTACAATGAGCAGTTCTTC
CASSPRERYNEQFF
>NA|TRBJ1-1|TRBV2|NA
TGTGCCAGCAGGGAGGGTGTGGTGAACACTGAAGCTTTCTTT
CASREGVVNTEAFF
>NA|TRBJ2-4|TRBV6-5|NA
TGTGCCAGCAGTTTGAGGGGGGAACCCAAAAACATTCAGTACTTC
CASSLRGEPKNIQYF
>NA|TRBJ2-7|TRBV11-1|NA
TGTGCCAGCAGCTACGCGACTAACTCCTACGATGAGCAGTACTTC
CASSYATNSYDEQYF
>NA|TRBJ1-5|TRBV7-2|NA
TGTGCCAGCAGTTTAGCGAGTCAGCCCCAGCATTTT
CASSLASQPQHF
>TRBD2|TRBJ2-7|TRBV5-6|few
TGTGCCAGCAGCTATGAACTAGCGGGGGGTTCCTACGAGCAGTACTTC
CASSYELAGGSYEQYF
>NA|TRBJ2-2|TRBV20-1|few
TGCAGTGCTAGCCGTAACACCGGGGAGCTGTTTTTT
CSASRNTGELFF
>NA|TRBJ2-3|TRBV10-3|few
TGTGCCACCCAACCCCCATTACCGGACTGGTCCGGAGATACGCAGTATTTT
CATQPPLPDWSGDTQYF
>NA|TRBJ2-1|TRBV9|few
TGTGCCAGCAGCGTAGACCCCTTTGGCTCCTACAATGAGCAGTTCTTC
CASSVDPFGSYNEQFF
>NA|TRBJ1-5|TRBV6-2/TRBV6-3|few
TGTGCCAGCAGTTCCTCCCTCAATCAGCCCCAGCATTTT
CASSSSLNQPQHF
>TRBD1|TRBJ1-1|TRBV27|NA
TGTGCCAGCAGCCACGGACAGGGGAATAGATTCACTGAAGCTTTCTTT
CASSHGQGNRFTEAFF
>NA|TRBJ2-7|TRBV20-1|NA
TGCAGTGCTAACGGACCACAACACAATGAGCAGTACTTC
CSANGPQHNEQYF
>NA|TRBJ1-5|TRBV6-5|NA
TGTGCCAGCAGTTACTACAGGGGCAATCAGCCCCAGCATTTT
CASSYYRGNQPQHF
>TRBD1|TRBJ2-5|TRBV7-9|NA
TGTGCCAGCAGCTCCTGGGTAGGGACAGCCAAAGAGACCCAGTACTTC
CASSSWVGTAKETQYF
>NA|TRBJ1-1|TRBV15|few
TGTGCCACCAGAGACAGTTCGACTTACACTGAAGCTTTCTTT
CATRDSSTYTEAFF
>TRBD1|TRBJ2-3|TRBV28|once
TGTGCAAGCAGTCCGATACAGGGGGCAGATACGCAGTATTTT
CASSPIQGADTQYF
>TRBD1|TRBJ2-1|TRBV20-1|few
TGCAGTGCTAGCGGACAGGGGCGCAATGAGCAGTTCTTC
CSASGQGRNEQFF
>NA|TRBJ2-6|TRBV6-2/TRBV6-3|NA
TGTGCCAACAGTTACTCCTGGTCTGGGGCCAACGTCCTGACTTTC
CANSYSWSGANVLTF
>NA|TRBJ2-1|TRBV12-3/TRBV12-4|few
TGTGCCAGCAGTTTCCGTTGGAGGCGGGACAGCTCCTACAATGAGCAGTTCTTC
CASSFRWRRDSSYNEQFF
>NA|TRBJ2-7|TRBV12-3/TRBV12-4|NA
TGTGCCAGCAGTTTGCGGAGAAGCTCCTACGAGCAGTACTTC
CASSLRRSSYEQYF
>NA|TRBJ1-2|TRBV20-1|NA
TGCAGTGCTAGCAGATACGGTGGCTACACCTTC
CSASRYGGYTF
>NA|TRBJ1-1|TRBV5-6|NA
TGTGCCAGCAGCTTGGTTAGCTCGGACACTGAAGCTTTCTTT
CASSLVSSDTEAFF
>NA|TRBJ1-2|TRBV24-1|NA
TGTGCCACCAGTGAACCCACAGGGATAAGAGGCTACACCTTC
CATSEPTGIRGYTF
>NA|TRBJ1-4|TRBV20-1|NA
TGCAGTGCTAGAGGTCCAGGGCAGGGCGATGAAAAACTGTTTTTT
CSARGPGQGDEKLFF
>NA|TRBJ2-1|TRBV6-2/TRBV6-3|NA
TGTGCCAGCTCCTCAACGGGGAATGAGCAGTTCTTC
CASSSTGNEQFF
>NA|TRBJ1-1|TRBV10-3|NA
TGTGCCATCAGTGAGCGCAGCGGCGGAGCTTTCTTT
CAISERSGGAFF
>NA|TRBJ2-3|TRBV4-1|few
TGCGCCAGCAGCCAAGGAATGGTCAGGGCTGGCACAGATACGCAGTATTTT
CASSQGMVRAGTDTQYF
>TRBD2|TRBJ2-7|TRBV5-1|NA
TGCGCCAGCAGCTTTAGCGGGACGGTAGAACCCTACGAGCAGTACTTC
CASSFSGTVEPYEQYF
>NA|TRBJ1-2|TRBV6-1|few
TGTGCCAGCAGTGAAGGCAGGGAATATGGCTACACCTTC
CASSEGREYGYTF